This T cell receptor (beta chain) was documented in a study of cytomegalovirus exposure and HLA in healthy donors. Study-wide background: The approximately 120 validation repertoires were reported in a later analysis to have been generated on the same platform as the approximately 700 first-cohort repertoires.

J was trimmed by 1 base and V by 4 bases; bases with no gene match: 3. This CDR3 region has 14 residues. Germline CDR1 SGHRS, CDR2 YFSETQ. The protocol was immunoSEQ multiplex PCR, while the TCRdb copy is restricted to in-frame clones and leaves out a portion. The data show some 110,000 clones, approximately 89% seen once. Sequencing was carried out using PBMCs. This clonotype was sampled from a man between 18 and 29 years old in good health and CMV-seronegative. The chain joins TRBV5-1 to TRBJ1-1; TRBD1 matches at 8 bases. The CDR3 here is CASSKGQENTEAFF. The CDR3 DNA sequence: TGCGCCAGCAGCAAGGGACAGGAGAACACTGAAGCTTTCTTT.